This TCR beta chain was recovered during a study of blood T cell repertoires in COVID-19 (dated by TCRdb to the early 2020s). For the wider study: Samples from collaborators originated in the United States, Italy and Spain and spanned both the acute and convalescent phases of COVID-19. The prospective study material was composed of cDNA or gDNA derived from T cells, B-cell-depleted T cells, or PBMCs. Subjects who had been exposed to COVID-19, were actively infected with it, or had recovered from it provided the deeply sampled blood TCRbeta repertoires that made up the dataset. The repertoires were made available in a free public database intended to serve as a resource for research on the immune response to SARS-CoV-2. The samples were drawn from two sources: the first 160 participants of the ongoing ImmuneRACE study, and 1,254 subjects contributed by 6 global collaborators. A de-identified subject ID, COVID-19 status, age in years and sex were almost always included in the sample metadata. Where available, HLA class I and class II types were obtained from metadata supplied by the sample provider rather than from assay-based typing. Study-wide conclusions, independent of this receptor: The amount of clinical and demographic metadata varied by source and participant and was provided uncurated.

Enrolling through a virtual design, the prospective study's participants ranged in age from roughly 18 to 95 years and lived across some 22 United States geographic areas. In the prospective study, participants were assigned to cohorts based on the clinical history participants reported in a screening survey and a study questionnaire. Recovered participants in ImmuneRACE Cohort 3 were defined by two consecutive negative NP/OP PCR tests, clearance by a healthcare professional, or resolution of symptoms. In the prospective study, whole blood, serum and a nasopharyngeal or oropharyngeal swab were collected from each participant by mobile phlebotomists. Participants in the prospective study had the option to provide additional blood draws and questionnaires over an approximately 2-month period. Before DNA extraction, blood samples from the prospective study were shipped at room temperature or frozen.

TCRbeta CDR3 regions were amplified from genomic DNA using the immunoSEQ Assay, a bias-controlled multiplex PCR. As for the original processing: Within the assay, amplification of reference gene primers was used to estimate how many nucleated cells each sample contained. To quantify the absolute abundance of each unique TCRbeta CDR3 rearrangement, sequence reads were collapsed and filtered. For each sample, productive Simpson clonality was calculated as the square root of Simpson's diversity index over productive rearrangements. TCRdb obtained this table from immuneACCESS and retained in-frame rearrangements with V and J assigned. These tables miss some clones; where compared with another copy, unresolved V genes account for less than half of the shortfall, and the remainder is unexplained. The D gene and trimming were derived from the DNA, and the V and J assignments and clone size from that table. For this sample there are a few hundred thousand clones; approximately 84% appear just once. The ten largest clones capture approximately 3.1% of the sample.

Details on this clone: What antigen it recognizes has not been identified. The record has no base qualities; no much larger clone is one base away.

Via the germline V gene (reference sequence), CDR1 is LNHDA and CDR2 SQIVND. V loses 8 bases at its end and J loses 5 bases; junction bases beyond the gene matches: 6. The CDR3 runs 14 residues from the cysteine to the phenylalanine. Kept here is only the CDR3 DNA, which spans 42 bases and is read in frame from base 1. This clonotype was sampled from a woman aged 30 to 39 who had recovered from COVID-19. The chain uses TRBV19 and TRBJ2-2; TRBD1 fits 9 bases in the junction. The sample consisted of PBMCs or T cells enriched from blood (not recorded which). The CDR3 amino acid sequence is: CASSDRGWTGELFF. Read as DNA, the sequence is TGTGCCAGTTCGGACAGGGGATGGACCGGGGAGCTGTTTTTT.